Sequencing of this T cell receptor beta chain was carried out in a study of blood T cell repertoires in COVID-19. In germline, CDR1 is SGHNT, CDR2 YYREEE (reference sequence). Trimming took 4 bases from V and 2 from J; bases not matched to a gene: 6. The CDR3 is 16 residues long. In the authors' methods: Reference gene primer amplification gave estimated nucleated cell counts. Produced via immunoSEQ multiplex PCR; TCRdb's table is partial and in-frame only. That table supplies the V and J calls and clone size; D and trimming were determined from the DNA. There are 390,000 or so clones in the sample; 86% occur only once, and more than 1.4% lies in the top ten.

The sequenced sample consisted of peripheral blood. This TCR was recovered from a woman younger than 45 with active or convalescent COVID-19. The V gene is TRBV5-4, the J gene TRBJ2-2; 9 nucleotides match TRBD1. CDR3 residues: CASSRGQGRNTGELFF. CDR3 nucleotide sequence: TGTGCCAGCAGCCGGGGACAGGGCAGAAACACCGGGGAGCTGTTTTTT.